This T cell receptor beta chain was sequenced during a study of T cell responses to AZD1222 COVID-19 vaccine. The germline V gene encodes CDR1 LNHDA and CDR2 SQIVND (reference sequence). V trimming: 4 bases; J trimming: 5 bases; junction bases outside the gene matches: 7. The CDR3 loop spans 16 amino acids. The data were produced by immunoSEQ multiplex PCR, yet TCRdb's version contains in-frame clones alone and is incomplete. The table lists about 160,000 clones, 80% to 95% of them singletons, with roughly 3.1% in the top ten. Study-wide results and caveats: Among the donors, most were white British and more were female, and clonal diversity was possibly underestimated.

This clone turned up a few times. What it binds is unknown. The starting material was peripheral blood, obtained 28 days after the second AZD1222 dose. The V and J genes are TRBV19 and TRBJ2-1; 11 bases map to TRBD2. This receptor was taken from an adult who received the AZD1222 COVID-19 vaccine. Here the CDR3 reads CASSRPYSGRDNEQFF. As DNA, the CDR3 is TGTGCCAGTAGTAGGCCGTATAGCGGGAGGGACAATGAGCAGTTCTTC.